The 14 T cell receptor beta chains below all came from one sample that was sequenced in a study of TIL therapy for anti-PD-1-resistant metastatic lung cancer. Time point defined: pre-treatment sample, taken before nivolumab and TIL therapy. Tumor tissue came from excised metastases, mostly pleural nodules or supraclavicular lymph nodes. Sequencing used immunoSEQ v3. Here immunoSEQ multiplex PCR was the method, and the copy in TCRdb shows in-frame clones only, minus some. The sample yields some 10,000 clones, roughly 80% seen once. Here the sequenced sample was tumor tissue, taken at baseline. The receptor set was obtained from a person between 25 and 80 years old with non-small cell lung cancer.

The chain is built from TRBV5-8 and TRBJ1-5; D is unresolved. V was shortened by 4 bases and J by 5 bases, with 13 bases between the two germline ends. Germline V lookup: CDR1 SGHTS, CDR2 YDEGEE. The CDR3 is 14 amino acids. The CDR3 coding sequence is TGTGCCAGCAGCCCCGGGGTCGGGGATCAGCCCCAGCATTTT. Amino acid sequence: CASSPGVGDQPQHF.

The chain uses TRBV6-1 and TRBJ2-3; 15 bases match TRBD2. The J segment lost 1 base and the V segment lost 4 bases, leaving 12 bases of the junction unmatched. Germline V gene data show CDR1 as MNHNS and CDR2 as SASEGT. This CDR3 region has 20 residues. The CDR3 is CASSGSPGLAGGGGTDTQYF. CDR3 nucleotide sequence: TGTGCCAGCAGTGGCTCCCCGGGACTAGCGGGGGGTGGAGGCACAGATACGCAGTATTTT.

The chain has TRBV9 and TRBJ2-7; D possibly corresponds to TRBD1 (5 bases). The CDR3 contains 15 residues. Germline lookup yields CDR1 SGDLS and CDR2 YYNGEE. V was clipped by 2 bases and J by 1 base, with 13 bases between them. CDR3 nucleotides: TGTGCCAGCAGCGTCACAGGAGACAATTCCTACGAGCAGTACTTC. Amino acids: CASSVTGDNSYEQYF.

The CDR3 DNA reads as TGTGCCAGCAGTGGATCTGGTGGTGGGCAGTTCTACGAGCAGTACTTC. It is translated as CASSGSGGGQFYEQYF. The rearrangement joins TRBV2 to TRBJ2-7; D is ambiguous. The CDR3 totals 16 residues. Germline values: CDR1 SNHLY, CDR2 FYNNEI. V was clipped by 4 bases and J by 3 bases, with 19 bases between them.

The chain is built from TRBV7-8 and TRBJ2-3, with TRBD1 identical over 9 bases. V lost 5 bases, J lost 3 bases, and 9 bases stayed unmatched. Germline V gives CDR1 SGHVS, CDR2 FQNEAQ. CDR3 length: 16 amino acids. CDR3 bases: TGTGCCAGCAGCACCGACCGGGACAGGGCGACAGATACGCAGTATTTT. Its translation: CASSTDRDRATDTQYF.

This clone is labeled as medium-sized. The chain carries TRBV7-9 and TRBJ1-6; D gene ambiguous. In germline, CDR1 is SEHNR, CDR2 FQNEAQ (reference sequence). The ends were cut back, 1 base at V and 8 bases at J, with 9 bases in the middle. CDR3 length: 14 amino acids. This CDR3 is CASSLGKAYSPLHF. CDR3 coding DNA: TGTGCCAGCAGCTTAGGAAAGGCTTATTCACCCCTCCACTTT.

The gene calls are TRBV4-2 and TRBJ2-6; TRBD1 matches at 10 bases. CDR1 is LGHNA and CDR2 is YNFKEQ in the germline V gene. J was trimmed by 8 bases and V by 4 bases; bases with no gene match: 2. This CDR3 contains 14 residues. CDR3 amino acids: CASSPTGGTNVLTF. In DNA form, the CDR3 reads TGTGCCAGCAGCCCGACAGGGGGCACCAACGTCCTGACTTTC.

This clone was picked up a small number of times. The chain links TRBV9 to TRBJ2-7; D may be TRBD2 (6 bases). V was trimmed by 2 bases and J by 3 bases, leaving 12 bases between them. This CDR3 comprises 14 residues. The germline CDR1 and CDR2 sequences are SGDLS and YYNGEE. The CDR3 sequence is CASSVGGTDYEQYF. CDR3 in DNA: TGTGCCAGCAGCGTCGGCGGGACGGACTACGAGCAGTACTTC.

The chain combines TRBV6-1 with TRBJ1-6, with 10 bases matching TRBD1. V lost 7 bases, J lost 10 bases, and 7 bases stayed unmatched. In germline, CDR1 is MNHNS, CDR2 SASEGT. There are 14 residues in the CDR3. CDR3 sequence reads: CASTDRGRGSPLHF. The CDR3, as DNA: TGTGCCAGCACCGACAGGGGGCGTGGATCACCCCTCCACTTT.

The chain combines TRBV5-6 with TRBJ2-7; D is ambiguous. The V gene's germline CDR1 is SGHDT and CDR2 YYEEEE. This CDR3 is built from 13 residues. V was shortened by 0 bases and J by 7 bases, with 11 bases between the two germline ends. The CDR3 here is CASSLGSSVEQYF. In nucleotides, the CDR3 is TGTGCCAGCAGCTTGGGCTCCTCTGTGGAGCAGTACTTC.

The V and J genes are TRBV7-2 and TRBJ2-1; D remains unclear. The CDR3 is made up of 12 amino acids. Per germline, CDR1 SGHTA and CDR2 FQGNSA. Trimming left V 5 bases short and J 8 bases short, with 10 bases between. The CDR3 spells CASSLAEHEQFF. Written as DNA, the CDR3 is TGTGCCAGCAGCCTGGCCGAGCATGAGCAGTTCTTC.

The V gene is TRBV28, the J gene TRBJ2-7; 9 nucleotides line up with TRBD1. The CDR3 extends over 14 amino acids. V lost 2 bases and J lost 6; bases outside the gene matches: 5. Germline CDR1 MDHEN, CDR2 SYDVKM. CDR3 coding DNA: TGTGCCAGCAGTTTAGAACAGGGGGCTCTCGAGCAGTACTTC. Its protein product is CASSLEQGALEQYF.

This clone was counted between two and nine times. This chain links TRBV4-2 with TRBJ2-7; 8 bases line up with TRBD2. The CDR3 spans 16 residues. V shed 0 bases and J 2 bases; nucleotides not matched to a gene: 6. Per the germline V gene, CDR1 is LGHNA and CDR2 is YNFKEQ. CDR3 protein: CASSQDFGGGTYEQYF. The CDR3 region has the DNA TGTGCCAGCAGCCAAGATTTTGGCGGGGGGACCTACGAGCAGTACTTC.

The rearrangement links TRBV7-8 to TRBJ2-3; a weak D match, TRBD2 (6 bases). V was cut by 2 bases and J by 4 bases, with 16 bases left in between. The CDR3 runs to 16 residues. Germline V gene lookup returns CDR1 SGHVS and CDR2 FQNEAQ. The CDR3 loop reads CASSLLHGGRSDTQYF. CDR3 nucleotide sequence: TGTGCCAGCAGCTTATTGCACGGGGGTCGGTCAGATACGCAGTATTTT.